This is a list of T cell receptor beta chains from one sample in a study of shared clonotypes between healthy human individuals. Assay used: immunoSEQ multiplex PCR; TCRdb lists only in-frame clones, some missing. The sample yields roughly 720,000 clones, around 90% seen once. Sequencing input: memory CD8+ T cells from PBMCs. The receptors stem from a young man in good health. Some clones in this sample may be carry-over from other donors' samples. Both conserved end residues are part of each CDR3. The D gene is left open where the match is weak. Expanded clones are given a class, and other clones once, few, many or no size at all.

NA,14,TRBV6-1,NA,TRBJ1-1,CASSEGDTGTEAFF,TGTGCCAGCAGTGAAGGGGACACCGGCACTGAAGCTTTCTTT
NA,16,TRBV5-8,NA,TRBJ2-1,CASSLLVVQDPDEQFF,TGTGCCAGCAGCTTACTGGTCGTACAGGACCCCGATGAGCAGTTCTTC
once,15,TRBV19,NA,TRBJ1-2,CASSIDGIYGYGYTF,TGTGCCAGTAGTATCGACGGGATTTATGGCTATGGCTACACCTTC
NA,16,TRBV11-2,TRBD2,TRBJ2-1,CASSLRRREPYNEQFF,TGTGCCAGCAGCTTACGCCGGCGGGAGCCCTACAATGAGCAGTTCTTC
NA,17,TRBV28,TRBD2,TRBJ2-1,CASSSFGLAGPYNEQFF,TGTGCCAGCAGTTCCTTCGGGCTAGCGGGCCCCTACAATGAGCAGTTCTTC
NA,14,TRBV7-9,NA,TRBJ2-5,CASSLLGLQETQYF,TGTGCCAGCAGCTTATTAGGGCTACAAGAGACCCAGTACTTC
many,15,TRBV19,NA,TRBJ1-2,CASSIDEGLSYGYTF,TGTGCCAGTAGTATTGACGAGGGATTGTCCTATGGCTACACCTTC
NA,12,TRBV5-6,TRBD1,TRBJ1-1,CASSLQGTRAFF,TGTGCCAGCAGCTTACAGGGGACCCGGGCTTTCTTT
NA,15,TRBV10-3,TRBD1,TRBJ1-2,CAISDVGQRNYGYTF,TGTGCCATCAGTGATGTGGGACAGCGGAACTATGGCTACACCTTC
few,15,TRBV7-6,NA,TRBJ1-3,CASSLAVISGNTIYF,TGTGCCAGCAGCTTAGCAGTTATCTCTGGAAACACCATATATTTT
NA,13,TRBV13,NA,TRBJ2-7,CASSLEGRYEQYF,TGTGCCAGCAGCTTAGAGGGTCGCTACGAGCAGTACTTC
NA,13,TRBV28,NA,TRBJ1-5,CASSLWGNQPQHF,TGTGCCAGCAGTTTATGGGGCAATCAGCCCCAGCATTTT
few,12,TRBV6-1,NA,TRBJ1-2,CASSDRDPGYTF,TGTGCCAGCAGTGACCGGGACCCAGGCTACACCTTC
NA,16,TRBV7-9,NA,TRBJ1-5,CASSLCRTYSNQPQHF,TGTGCCAGCAGCCTCTGCCGTACGTATAGCAATCAGCCCCAGCATTTT
NA,14,TRBV10-3,NA,TRBJ2-7,CAIRGGQGSYEQYF,TGTGCCATCAGGGGGGGGCAGGGTTCCTACGAGCAGTACTTC
NA,15,TRBV10-3,NA,TRBJ1-3,CAISEGQPPANTIYF,TGTGCCATCAGTGAGGGCCAGCCACCGGCGAACACCATATATTTT
NA,13,TRBV9,NA,TRBJ2-1,CASSVGGGTDEFF,NA
NA,14,TRBV5-6,TRBD2,TRBJ2-7,CASSPKRDPNLWYF,TGTGCCAGCAGCCCAAAGCGGGACCCAAATTTATGGTACTTC
once,16,TRBV6-5,NA,TRBJ2-7,CASSSPGLANIYEQYF,TGTGCCAGCAGTTCCCCCGGGCTAGCGAATATCTACGAGCAGTACTTC
NA,18,TRBV7-6,TRBD2,TRBJ2-7,CASSLEGGSGLAGDEQYF,TGTGCCAGCAGCTTAGAGGGGGGGTCGGGACTAGCGGGTGACGAGCAGTACTTC
NA,17,TRBV27,TRBD2,TRBJ2-2,CASSPSSGETNTGELFF,TGTGCCAGCAGCCCCTCCAGCGGGGAAACGAACACCGGGGAGCTGTTTTTT
NA,13,TRBV27,TRBD1,TRBJ2-7,CASSPGQPYEQYF,TGTGCCAGCAGCCCGGGACAGCCTTACGAGCAGTACTTC
NA,19,TRBV19,TRBD2,TRBJ2-1,CASSTLGLAGGSSYNEQFF,TGTGCCAGTAGTACTCTGGGACTAGCGGGAGGGAGCTCCTACAATGAGCAGTTCTTC
NA,14,TRBV7-2,TRBD2,TRBJ2-3,CASTWGSGGTTQYF,TGTGCCAGCACCTGGGGTAGCGGGGGGACTACGCAGTATTTT
NA,19,TRBV11-2,NA,TRBJ2-1,CASSFLFWGSQAPYNEQFF,TGTGCCAGCAGCTTTCTATTTTGGGGGAGTCAAGCACCCTACAATGAGCAGTTCTTC
NA,20,TRBV21-1,NA,TRBJ2-1,CASSKALDRGLGRSYNEQFF,TGTGCCAGCAGCAAAGCGCTTGACAGGGGATTGGGTAGATCCTACAATGAGCAGTTCTTC
NA,12,TRBV7-9,NA,TRBJ2-7,CASSLPTNEQYF,TGTGCCAGCAGCTTACCCACCAACGAGCAGTACTTC
NA,16,TRBV28,NA,TRBJ1-6,CASSSSGSSYNSPLHF,TGTGCCAGCAGTTCTTCTGGGAGCTCCTATAATTCACCCCTCCACTTT
NA,15,TRBV6-1,TRBD2,TRBJ2-3,CASSPGLAGEDTQYF,TGTGCCAGCAGCCCAGGACTAGCGGGAGAAGATACGCAGTATTTT
NA,11,TRBV2,NA,TRBJ2-3,CASMGTDTQYF,TGTGCCAGCATGGGCACAGATACGCAGTATTTT
once,14,TRBV6-6,TRBD1,TRBJ2-7,CASNTGQSSYEQYF,TGTGCCAGCAATACGGGACAGAGCTCCTACGAGCAGTACTTC
once,12,TRBV5-6,TRBD2,TRBJ2-1,CASSFLAGEQFF,TGTGCCAGCAGTTTTTTAGCGGGTGAGCAGTTCTTC
NA,18,TRBV23-1,NA,TRBJ2-6,CASSQLGKGISGANVLTF,TGCGCCAGCAGTCAATTGGGCAAGGGGATCTCTGGGGCCAACGTCCTGACTTTC
once,13,TRBV10-1,NA,TRBJ2-7,CATDRLDIDEQYF,TGCGCCACCGATAGACTAGACATCGACGAGCAGTACTTC
NA,15,TRBV28,NA,TRBJ2-6,CASSLTLSGANVLTF,TGTGCCAGCAGTTTAACCCTCTCTGGGGCCAACGTCCTGACTTTC